These 21 T cell receptor beta chains originate from one sample sequenced in a study of T cell repertoires in cytomegalovirus infection. Each CDR3 protein gets one entry after TCRdb re-called the reads with MiXCR. The sample yields around 100,000 distinct CDR3 sequences, roughly 9.1% seen once. Their target antigens are unknown. Sequenced material: PBMCs, sequenced either directly or after in vitro stimulation (not recorded which). The receptors stem from a human donor in good health (CMV status not recorded). Some clones in this sample may be carry-over from other donors' samples.

This sequence joins TRBV12-3 or TRBV12-4 and TRBJ2-1; a possible D gene is TRBD2 (6 bases). V was clipped by 5 bases and J by 12 bases, with 11 bases between them. This CDR3 is built from 11 residues. The CDR3 sequence is CASSTSLVQFF. CDR3 in DNA: TGTGCCAGCAGTACTAGCTTAGTGCAGTTCTTC.

V usage is TRBV2 and J usage is TRBJ2-7; tentatively, D is TRBD1 (6 bases). The CDR3 spans 17 residues. Trimming removed 2 bases at V and 4 bases at J, with 21 bases between. Per germline, CDR1 SNHLY and CDR2 FYNNEI. The CDR3 nucleotides are TGTGCCAGCAGTGAAACGGCAGGGGCCCAGGGATTATACGAGCAGTACGTC. It is translated as CASSETAGAQGLYEQYV.

This clonotype has more than one count but fewer than ten. This chain links TRBV29-1 with TRBJ2-7; D possibly matches TRBD1 or TRBD2 (6 bases each). Germline V gene data show CDR1 as SQVTM and CDR2 as ANQGSEA. Trimming cost V 2 bases and J 6 bases, with 23 bases left between them. The CDR3 has 16 amino acids. DNA for the CDR3: TGCAGCGTTGAAATTTCGGGGGCAGGATGGGCTGGCGAGCAGTACTTC. Residues: CSVEISGAGWAGEQYF.

The sample holds many counts of this clonotype. The rearrangement joins TRBV7-2 to TRBJ2-1, with D maybe TRBD2 (5 bases). CDR3 length equals 14 residues. V lost 3 bases to trimming and J lost 1 base, with 7 bases between them. The V gene's germline CDR1 is SGHTA and CDR2 FQGNSA. In nucleotides, the CDR3 is TGTGCCAGCAGCTTTCGGGGATCCTACAATGAGCAGTTCTTC. This sequence encodes CASSFRGSYNEQFF.

This clonotype was seen a few times. The chain links TRBV6-5 to TRBJ2-5; D tentatively reads TRBD1 or TRBD2 (6 bases each). This CDR3 spans 15 amino acids. V was cut by 2 bases and J by 5 bases, with 15 bases left in between. In germline, CDR1 is MNHEY, CDR2 SVGAGI. The CDR3 protein is CASSYRGAPGETQYF. DNA for the CDR3: TGTGCCAGCAGTTACAGGGGGGCGCCGGGGGAGACCCAGTACTTC.

This clonotype came up many times. The gene calls are TRBV6-5 and TRBJ1-2, with D unresolved. Germline V CDR1 and CDR2: MNHEY, SVGAGI. V was cut by 0 bases and J by 4 bases, with 15 bases left in between. The CDR3 length is 16 residues. The CDR3 DNA reads TGTGCCAGCAGTTACTCGAAGTCAGGCCTTCTCTATGGCTACACCTTC. Translating gives CASSYSKSGLLYGYTF.

This clonotype came up many times. The rearrangement joins TRBV7-2 to TRBJ2-5; no clear D gene. The CDR3 runs 13 residues. Trimming cost V 1 base and J 4 bases, with 7 bases left between them. Looked up from germline, CDR1 is SGHTA and CDR2 is FQGNSA. CDR3 sequence: CASSLVFRETQYF. CDR3 nucleotide sequence: TGTGCCAGCAGCTTAGTTTTCCGAGAGACCCAGTACTTC. Complete variable domain (other parts from reference TRBV7-2 and TRBJ2-5): GAGVSQSPSNKVTEKGKDVELRCDPISGHTALYWYRQSLGQGLEFLIYFQGNSAPDKSGLPSDRFSAERTGGSVSTLTIQRTQQEDSAVYLCASSLVFRETQYFGPGTRLLVL.

This clonotype was counted a few times. The chain has TRBV18 and TRBJ2-3; D is perhaps TRBD1 (5 bases). The CDR3 has 15 amino acids. CDR1 is KGHSH, CDR2 LQKENI, per germline. Trimming took off 3 bases at V and 2 bases at J, with 12 bases between the two ends. The CDR3 protein is CASSPPGSTTDTQYF. DNA of the CDR3: TGTGCCAGCTCACCCCCAGGGTCCACCACAGATACGCAGTATTTT.

A note on this clonotype: A junction end diverges from the germline sequence, so it may reflect a read error. This sequence joins TRBV6-1 and TRBJ1-5, with 8 bases identical to TRBD1. Germline loops: CDR1 MNHNS, CDR2 SASEGT. The CDR3 loop spans 18 amino acids. The chain's CDR3 is CASSDGDRSLGSKQPQHF. CDR3 nucleotides: TGTGCCAGCAGTGATGGGGACAGGTCCCTTGGGAGCAAACAGCCCCAGCATTTT.

This clonotype has ten or more counts. The rearrangement links TRBV7-2 to TRBJ1-1, with D perhaps matching TRBD1 (5 bases). CDR3 length: 15 amino acids. The V end lost 5 bases, the J end lost 0 bases, and 13 bases lay between the germline ends. Germline loops: CDR1 SGHTA, CDR2 FQGNSA. The CDR3 bases are TGTGCCAGCAGCCTTGGGGGGGGAATGAACACTGAAGCTTTCTTT. It specifies CASSLGGGMNTEAFF.

This clonotype is judged medium-sized (0.01 to 0.1%). The chain combines TRBV10-3 with TRBJ1-3; D not resolved. The CDR3 is made up of 12 amino acids. The ends were cut back, 6 bases at V and 3 bases at J, with 6 bases in the middle. The germline CDR1 and CDR2 sequences are ENHRY and SYGVKD. This CDR3 reads CAIRSCGNTIYF. CDR3 nucleotide sequence: TGTGCCATCAGGAGTTGTGGAAACACCATATATTTT.

This clonotype came up a few times. This sequence joins TRBV6-2 or TRBV6-3 and TRBJ2-3, with 8 positions matching TRBD2. Unmatched junction bases numbered 5, after V lost 2 bases and J lost 7 bases. CDR1 and CDR2 from the germline V gene are MNHEY and SVGEGT. CDR3 size: 14 residues. The CDR3 reads CASSYSPGGNTQYF. The CDR3 DNA follows: TGTGCCAGCAGTTACAGCCCGGGAGGGAATACGCAGTATTTT.

This clonotype occurred many times. The rearrangement uses TRBV7-8 and TRBJ1-2; no reliable D call. The CDR3 spans 14 residues. The germline gives CDR1 SGHVS, CDR2 FQNEAQ. The V end was cut by 3 bases, the J end by 5 bases, with 13 bases between. DNA for the CDR3: TGTGCCAGCAGCTTTGGCGGACGCTTGTATGGCTACACCTTC. This gives the protein CASSFGGRLYGYTF.

This clonotype was seen ten or more times. The V and J genes are TRBV12-3 or TRBV12-4 and TRBJ1-1, with no clear D. Trimming took off 2 bases at V and 5 bases at J, with 12 bases between the two ends. The CDR3 consists of 14 residues. The CDR3 DNA reads as TGTGCCAGCAGTTTAAAGGGAGGAGGGACTGAAGCTTTCTTT. Protein product: CASSLKGGGTEAFF.

This chain connects TRBV27 to TRBJ2-5, with 10 bases lining up with TRBD2. The germline V gene has CDR1 MNHEY and CDR2 SMNVEV (reference sequence). The junction had 6 bases not matched to a gene; V was cut back by 5 bases and J by 3 bases. CDR3 length: 15 residues. CDR3 sequence: CASSGRTSGEETQYF. CDR3 nucleotides: TGTGCCAGCAGTGGACGGACTAGCGGTGAAGAGACCCAGTACTTC.

This clonotype has only a few counts. This chain connects TRBV5-4 to TRBJ2-2; 7 bases map to TRBD2. Trimming cost V 4 bases and J 6 bases; bases outside gene matches: 12. The length of the CDR3 is 16 residues. Looked up from germline, CDR1 is SGHNT and CDR2 is YYREEE (reference sequence). Here the CDR3 DNA reads TGTGCCAGCAGCCCCGGGTGGCAGGGAGGGTCCGGGGAGCTGTTTTTT. Translation: CASSPGWQGGSGELFF.

This clonotype was observed many times. The chain employs TRBV5-6 and TRBJ2-5; D gene unclear. The CDR3 loop spans 14 amino acids. The V end lost 2 bases, the J end lost 2 bases, and 10 bases lay between the germline ends. Germline CDR1 is SGHDT and CDR2 is YYEEEE. Here the CDR3 DNA reads TGTGCCAGCAGCTTTGGCGCCGTACAAGAGACCCAGTACTTC. It codes for CASSFGAVQETQYF.

This clonotype was observed a handful of times. The chain links TRBV7-9 to TRBJ2-7; the match to TRBD1 covers 9 bases. Germline trimming cut 1 base from V and 0 bases from J; bases unmatched to any gene: 4. This CDR3 is built from 16 residues. Germline-derived CDR1 and CDR2 are SEHNR and FQNEAQ (reference sequence). CDR3 sequence (DNA): TGTGCCAGCAGCTTAGTCGGACAGGGGCTCTCCTACGAGCAGTACTTC. Amino acids: CASSLVGQGLSYEQYF.

The chain combines TRBV12-3 or TRBV12-4 with TRBJ1-1; 7 nucleotides agree with TRBD1. CDR3 length: 12 amino acids. V lost 6 bases and J lost 4; bases outside the gene matches: 2. The CDR3 region is CASRQGSTEAFF. The CDR3 DNA reads TGTGCCAGCAGACAGGGGAGCACTGAAGCTTTCTTT.

This clonotype was seen repeatedly, ten times or more. The chain couples TRBV30 to TRBJ1-1; 10 positions agree with TRBD1. This CDR3 is 16 amino acids long. The germline V gene encodes CDR1 GTSNPN and CDR2 SVGIG (reference sequence). The ends lost 3 bases at V and 4 bases at J; junction bases unmatched: 11. Written as DNA, the CDR3 is TGTGCCTGGAGGAGAGGGGACTGGACAGGGGGCACTGAAGCTTTCTTT. It codes for CAWRRGDWTGGTEAFF.

This clonotype has at least ten counts. V is TRBV4-2 and J is TRBJ2-3; 8 bases are a match to TRBD1. Trimming removed 1 base from V and 0 bases from J; junction bases left unmatched: 3. CDR3 length equals 16 residues. Germline V gene sequence: CDR1 LGHNA, CDR2 YNFKEQ. The CDR3 DNA follows: TGTGCCAGCAGCCAAGGGACAGGGACGAGCACAGATACGCAGTATTTT. Its translation is CASSQGTGTSTDTQYF.